Listed below are T cell receptor beta chains from one sample, sequenced in a study of CD8+ T cells in alopecia areata. Assay: immunoSEQ multiplex PCR; the TCRdb copy retains only in-frame clones and omits some. The sample holds about 130,000 clones; approximately 49% are singletons and the top ten take roughly a sixth. The source was CD8+ T cells sorted from blood, collected at week 0. Receptor source: a human donor with alopecia areata. CDR3s include the opening cysteine and the closing phenylalanine or tryptophan. A D gene is named only where the DNA matches it firmly. Part of the rows lack a size; the others show once, few, many or a class for expanded clones.

NA,TRBD2,TRBV7-3,TRBJ2-7,CASGPSGGHEQYF,TGTGCCAGCGGGCCTAGCGGGGGGCACGAGCAGTACTTC
NA,NA,TRBV29-1,TRBJ2-7,CSVQTRASYEQYF,TGCAGCGTTCAAACCAGGGCGTCCTACGAGCAGTACTTC
NA,NA,TRBV29-1,TRBJ2-1,CSPQSGANEQFF,TGCAGTCCTCAATCGGGGGCTAATGAGCAGTTCTTC
NA,NA,TRBV27,TRBJ2-5,CASSPPKGIQQETQYF,TGTGCCAGCAGTCCGCCTAAGGGTATCCAGCAAGAGACCCAGTACTTC
NA,TRBD1,TRBV9,TRBJ2-7,CASSSRGGDEQYF,TGTGCCAGCAGCTCCAGAGGGGGCGACGAGCAGTACTTC
few,TRBD2,TRBV7-9,TRBJ2-1,CASSSTSGAQYNEQFF,TGTGCCAGCAGCTCGACTAGCGGGGCCCAATACAATGAGCAGTTCTTC
many,TRBD1,TRBV19,TRBJ2-4,CASSPTGTGLDIQYF,TGTGCCAGTAGTCCCACCGGGACAGGGCTGGACATTCAGTACTTC
NA,NA,TRBV29-1,TRBJ2-2,CSVVVAETGELFF,TGCAGCGTTGTGGTCGCAGAAACCGGGGAGCTGTTTTTT
NA,NA,TRBV27,TRBJ2-5,CASSLGEPAQETQYF,TGTGCCAGCAGTTTGGGCGAACCCGCTCAAGAGACCCAGTACTTC
few,TRBD2,TRBV29-1,TRBJ2-7,CSAASMRGDDEQYF,TGCAGCGCCGCCTCGATGCGGGGGGACGACGAGCAGTACTTC
NA,NA,TRBV6-5,TRBJ2-7,CASSTQFSSYEQYF,TGTGCCAGCAGTACCCAATTTAGCTCCTACGAGCAGTACTTC
NA,NA,TRBV13,TRBJ1-1,CASSLEGHTEAFF,TGTGCCAGCAGCTTAGAGGGTCACACTGAAGCTTTCTTT
NA,TRBD1,TRBV7-7,TRBJ2-5,CASSPGTGLSRTQYF,TGTGCTAGCAGCCCCGGGACAGGCCTTTCGAGGACCCAGTACTTC
NA,NA,TRBV14,TRBJ2-1,CASSQAGGNEQFF,TGTGCCAGCAGCCAAGCCGGAGGCAATGAGCAGTTCTTC
NA,TRBD1,TRBV7-2,TRBJ2-5,CASRRDREGETQYF,TGTGCCAGCAGAAGGGACAGGGAAGGAGAGACCCAGTACTTC
NA,NA,TRBV7-9,TRBJ2-7,CASSFSSLYEQYF,TGTGCCAGCAGCTTCAGTAGTCTCTACGAGCAGTACTTC
NA,NA,TRBV25-1,TRBJ1-1,CASGEVGTEAFF,TGTGCCAGCGGAGAAGTGGGCACTGAAGCTTTCTTT
many,NA,TRBV6-1,TRBJ1-6,CASRAEGLSPLHF,TGTGCCAGCAGGGCGGAGGGTCTCTCACCCCTCCACTTT
NA,NA,TRBV27,TRBJ2-7,CASRSIGAQDEQYF,TGTGCCAGCAGGAGTATAGGGGCCCAGGACGAGCAGTACTTC
once,TRBD2,TRBV7-2,TRBJ2-7,CASSLMASGDYEQYF,TGTGCCAGCAGCTTAATGGCTAGCGGGGACTACGAGCAGTACTTC
few,NA,TRBV13,TRBJ2-7,CASSLGRAYEQYF,TGTGCCAGCAGCTTGGGCAGGGCCTACGAGCAGTACTTC
NA,TRBD1,TRBV6-5,TRBJ1-1,CASSYDPGGDTEAFF,TGTGCCAGCAGTTACGATCCAGGGGGAGACACTGAAGCTTTCTTT
NA,NA,TRBV19,TRBJ2-3,CASRGRDTFTDTQYF,TGTGCCTCACGTGGACGGGACACCTTCACAGATACGCAGTATTTT
NA,NA,TRBV29-1,TRBJ2-7,CSVGGILNYEQYF,TGCAGCGTTGGAGGGATTCTGAACTACGAGCAGTACTTC
NA,NA,TRBV29-1,TRBJ2-1,CSVEDPSPPNEQFF,TGCAGCGTTGAAGACCCCTCCCCCCCAAATGAGCAGTTCTTC
NA,NA,TRBV7-8,TRBJ2-2,CASSLEQHFTGELFF,TGTGCCAGCAGCTTAGAACAGCATTTCACCGGGGAGCTGTTTTTT
NA,TRBD1,TRBV29-1,TRBJ1-2,CSVPGQGVYGYTF,TGCAGCGTACCCGGACAGGGGGTCTATGGCTACACCTTC
few,TRBD2,TRBV11-2,TRBJ2-7,CASSFLAGLAGTYEQYF,TGTGCCAGCAGCTTCCTGGCAGGACTAGCGGGGACCTACGAGCAGTACTTC
NA,NA,TRBV7-8,TRBJ2-5,CASSSTQETQYF,TGTGCCAGCAGCTCGACCCAAGAGACCCAGTACTTC
once,NA,TRBV2,TRBJ2-1,CASSEGRSSYNEQFF,TGTGCCAGCAGTGAAGGGCGTAGCTCCTACAATGAGCAGTTCTTC
NA,TRBD2,TRBV9,TRBJ2-7,CASSAQRESSYEQYF,TGTGCCAGCAGCGCCCAGCGGGAAAGCTCCTACGAGCAGTACTTC
few,TRBD2,TRBV7-9,TRBJ2-1,CASTSGSSYNEQFF,TGTGCCAGCACCAGCGGGAGCTCCTACAATGAGCAGTTCTTC
few,NA,TRBV4-2,TRBJ2-6,CASSPGGSSGANVLTF,TGTGCCAGCAGCCCCGGGGGCAGCTCTGGGGCCAACGTCCTGACTTTC
NA,NA,TRBV10-3,TRBJ2-7,CAISESKGPSYEQYF,TGTGCCATCAGTGAGTCGAAGGGGCCCTCCTACGAGCAGTACTTC
NA,NA,TRBV10-3,TRBJ2-7,CATQDPSLEQYF,TGTGCCACCCAGGACCCCTCGCTCGAGCAGTACTTC
few,TRBD1,TRBV29-1,TRBJ1-1,CSVLSLRQGENTEAFF,TGCAGCGTTCTCAGCCTTCGACAGGGGGAGAACACTGAAGCTTTCTTT
NA,NA,TRBV5-1,TRBJ2-2,CASSLKRTEATGELFF,TGCGCCAGCAGCTTGAAGAGGACAGAAGCCACCGGGGAGCTGTTTTTT
NA,NA,TRBV30,TRBJ1-1,CAWVPGGVNTEAFF,TGTGCCTGGGTCCCGGGCGGGGTGAACACTGAAGCTTTCTTT
few,TRBD2,TRBV7-3,TRBJ2-1,CASSLLGTSGGPYNEQFF,TGTGCCAGCAGCTTGCTCGGGACTAGCGGGGGCCCCTACAATGAGCAGTTCTTC
few,NA,TRBV30,TRBJ1-1,CAWNQMNTEAFF,TGTGCCTGGAATCAGATGAACACTGAAGCTTTCTTT
once,NA,TRBV2,TRBJ2-7,CASSENEQYF,TGTGCCAGCAGTGAGAACGAGCAGTACTTC
few,TRBD2,TRBV5-1,TRBJ2-1,CASSSGLAAYNEQFF,TGCGCCAGCAGCTCCGGACTAGCGGCGTACAATGAGCAGTTCTTC
NA,TRBD2,TRBV14,TRBJ2-5,CASSQEVAGGKETQYF,TGTGCCAGCAGCCAAGAGGTAGCGGGGGGGAAAGAGACCCAGTACTTC
NA,NA,TRBV7-9,TRBJ1-1,CASSLLQNEAFF,TGTGCCAGCAGCTTATTACAGAATGAAGCTTTCTTT
NA,TRBD1,TRBV9,TRBJ2-7,CASSPGTGASYEQYF,TGTGCCAGCAGCCCCGGGACAGGGGCCTCCTACGAGCAGTACTTC
NA,NA,TRBV11-2,TRBJ2-5,CASSLVSVETQYF,TGTGCCAGCAGCTTAGTTTCAGTAGAGACCCAGTACTTC
NA,TRBD1,TRBV27,TRBJ1-2,CASSPTGAYGYTF,TGTGCCAGCAGTCCAACAGGGGCCTATGGCTACACCTTC
NA,TRBD2,TRBV5-1,TRBJ2-5,CASSPFELAGLQETQYF,TGCGCCAGCAGCCCCTTCGAACTAGCGGGGCTTCAAGAGACCCAGTACTTC
NA,TRBD1,TRBV5-4,TRBJ1-2,CASRGTGGSYTF,TGTGCCAGCAGGGGGACAGGGGGCAGCTACACCTTC
NA,NA,TRBV7-9,TRBJ2-7,CASSPAGYEQYF,TGTGCCAGCAGCCCCGCAGGGTACGAGCAGTACTTC
NA,NA,TRBV6-5,TRBJ1-1,CASSYGSGNTEAFF,TGTGCCAGCAGTTACGGTTCAGGGAACACTGAAGCTTTCTTT
NA,NA,TRBV7-9,TRBJ2-3,CASSFAMGTDTQYF,TGTGCCAGCAGCTTCGCGATGGGCACAGATACGCAGTATTTT
NA,TRBD1,TRBV5-6,TRBJ2-1,CASSPGQSWQFF,TGTGCCAGCAGCCCGGGACAGTCTTGGCAGTTCTTC
NA,NA,TRBV4-1,TRBJ2-5,CASSQEAGRETQYF,TGCGCCAGCAGCCAAGAGGCAGGGAGGGAGACCCAGTACTTC
NA,NA,TRBV30,TRBJ1-1,CAWSVGRGFAEAFF,TGTGCCTGGAGTGTGGGGAGGGGTTTTGCTGAAGCTTTCTTT
NA,TRBD2,TRBV6-4,TRBJ2-3,CASSDGLAGGPQYF,TGTGCCAGCAGTGACGGCCTAGCGGGGGGCCCGCAGTATTTT